Listed below are T cell receptor beta chains from one sample, sequenced in a study of CD8 T cells in ankylosing spondylitis. TCRdb processed the 5' RACE reads anew with MiXCR; each CDR3 protein has one entry. The sample comprises about 30,000 distinct CDR3 sequences, 12% to 15% of which are singletons, and less than 40% rests with the top ten. Sequenced sample: blood. Receptors were obtained from a male donor with ankylosing spondylitis or in good health (not recorded which). Each CDR3 is given with its conserved first and last residue. D genes are given only for firm matches. The listing skips clone size in some rows; elsewhere it reads once, few, many or a size class.

J,V,size,D,DNA,CDR3
TRBJ2-3,TRBV6-5,-,TRBD2,TGTGCCAGCAGCAGACTAGCGGGAGTGCTAGCGACAGATACGCAGTATTTT,CASSRLAGVLATDTQYF
TRBJ1-1,TRBV7-2,-,-,TGTGCCAGCAGCTTTAGGTACAAGGATACCACTGAAGCTTTCTTT,CASSFRYKDTTEAFF
TRBJ2-1,TRBV20-1,-,-,TGCAGTGCTCCCCGGACTCCCCTCAATGAGCAGTTCTTC,CSAPRTPLNEQFF
TRBJ2-3,TRBV28,-,TRBD2,TGTGCCAGCAGTGGACCGTTAGCGGGGACAGATACGCAGTATTTT,CASSGPLAGTDTQYF
TRBJ1-4,TRBV5-1,many,-,TGCGCCAGCAGTTCCGGACAGCCGCTTGAAAAACTGTTTTTT,CASSSGQPLEKLFF
TRBJ1-4,TRBV12-3/TRBV12-4,-,TRBD1,TGTGCCAGCAGATCCGGGACAGGAATTGAAAAACTGTTTTTT,CASRSGTGIEKLFF
TRBJ2-3,TRBV7-9,few,-,TGTGCCAGCAGCTTAGCCCGGGACACAGATACGCAGTATTTT,CASSLARDTDTQYF
TRBJ1-1,TRBV27,few,TRBD1,TGTGCCAGCAGCAGACAGGGAATCACTGAAGCTTTCTTT,CASSRQGITEAFF
TRBJ2-2,TRBV24-1,few,-,TGTGCCACCAGACGCGGGCATTCGAACACCGGGGAGCTGTTTTTT,CATRRGHSNTGELFF
TRBJ2-2,TRBV29-1,few,-,TGCAGCGTTGACCGGGGTTCGAACACCGGGGAGCTGTTTTTT,CSVDRGSNTGELFF
TRBJ2-7,TRBV19,-,TRBD1,TGTGCCAGTAGTACCCGACAGGGGACCTACGAGCAGTACTTC,CASSTRQGTYEQYF
TRBJ2-1,TRBV12-3/TRBV12-4,few,TRBD2,TGTGCCAGCACCCGGGGACTAGCGGACAATGAGCAGTTCTTC,CASTRGLADNEQFF
TRBJ2-7,TRBV6-2/TRBV6-3,-,TRBD2,TGTGCCAGCAGTTATCAACTAGCGGGTACCTACGAGCAGTACTTC,CASSYQLAGTYEQYF
TRBJ1-2,TRBV28,few,TRBD1,TGTGCCAGCACCAAACAGGGGGGCTATGGCTACACCTTC,CASTKQGGYGYTF
TRBJ2-1,TRBV4-3,few,-,TGCGCCAGCAGCCAGCAGTCAGCCGACTACAATGAGCAGTTCTTC,CASSQQSADYNEQFF
TRBJ2-1,TRBV3-1,-,-,TGTGCCAGCAGCCCCGGGGGCAATGAGCAGTTCTTC,CASSPGGNEQFF
TRBJ2-2,TRBV27,few,TRBD1,TGTGCCAGCAGTCACTGGGGACAGGGGTTGGGGGAGCTGTTTTTT,CASSHWGQGLGELFF
TRBJ1-1,TRBV7-2,few,-,TGTGCCAGCAGCCCGTCCCGAGTTGAATTCACTGAAGCTTTCTTT,CASSPSRVEFTEAFF
TRBJ2-3,TRBV28,-,-,TGTGCCAGCAGTTTACCCGGGACTAGCACAGATACGCAGTATTTT,CASSLPGTSTDTQYF